This record concerns one T cell receptor beta chain sequence. The data belong to a study of blood T cell repertoires in COVID-19. Background on the study: Sources were T cells, B-cell-depleted T cells, or PBMCs; the material itself was cDNA or gDNA.

This table comes from immunoSEQ multiplex PCR, and its TCRdb copy is limited to in-frame clones, with some not included. The repertoire holds a few hundred thousand clones, with 85% as singletons. The clonotype comes from a woman between 18 and 30 years old with acute or convalescent COVID-19. Sequencing input: peripheral blood.

CDR3: CASSEQGRTGAFF. Written as DNA, the CDR3 is TGTGCCAGCAGTGAGCAAGGAAGAACAGGGGCTTTCTTT. This sequence joins TRBV6-1 and TRBJ1-1; weak D call: TRBD1 (6 bases). CDR3 size: 13 residues. Germline V gene lookup returns CDR1 MNHNS and CDR2 SASEGT. Trimming cost V 3 bases and J 11 bases, with 16 bases left between them.